This T cell receptor (beta chain) appears in the sequencing data of a study of PD-1 blockade in classical Hodgkin lymphoma. Study conclusions and caveats: Exclusion covered patients beginning nivolumab under 1 year post-ASCT.

Autologous stem cell transplantation was followed by relapse in every patient, and brentuximab vedotin exposure varied. CDR1 is SGHTA and CDR2 is FQGNSA in the germline V gene. The CDR3 is 15 residues long. The ends lost 5 bases at V and 5 bases at J; junction bases unmatched: 11. This clone has only one observation. The target antigen is unknown. Produced via immunoSEQ multiplex PCR; TCRdb's table is partial and in-frame only. The sample contains just under 30,000 clones, approximately 70% of which appear only once. The material was peripheral blood mononuclear cells (PBMCs), obtained before the second cycle of nivolumab. The receptor's source is a human donor with classical Hodgkin lymphoma. The chain is built from TRBV7-2 and TRBJ2-5; 7 nucleotides agree with TRBD1. CDR3 in DNA: TGTGCCAGCAGCGCCCAGACAGGGCTTCGGGAGACCCAGTACTTC. Translating it yields CASSAQTGLRETQYF. Together with reference TRBV7-2 and TRBJ2-5, the CDR3 gives the full variable domain: GAGVSQSPSNKVTEKGKDVELRCDPISGHTALYWYRQSLGQGLEFLIYFQGNSAPDKSGLPSDRFSAERTGGSVSTLTIQRTQQEDSAVYLCASSAQTGLRETQYFGPGTRLLVL.